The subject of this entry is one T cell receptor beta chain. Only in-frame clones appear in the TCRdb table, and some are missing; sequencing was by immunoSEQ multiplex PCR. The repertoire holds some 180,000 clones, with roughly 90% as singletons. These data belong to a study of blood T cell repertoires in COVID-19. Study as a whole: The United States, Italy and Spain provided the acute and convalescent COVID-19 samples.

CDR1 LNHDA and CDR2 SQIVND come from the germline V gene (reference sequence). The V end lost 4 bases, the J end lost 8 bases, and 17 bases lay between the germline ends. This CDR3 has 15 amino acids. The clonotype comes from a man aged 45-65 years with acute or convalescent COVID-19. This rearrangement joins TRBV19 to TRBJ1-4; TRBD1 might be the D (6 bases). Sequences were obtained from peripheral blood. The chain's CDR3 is CASSTWTARWEKLFF. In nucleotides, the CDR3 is TGTGCCAGTAGTACCTGGACAGCCCGATGGGAAAAACTGTTTTTT. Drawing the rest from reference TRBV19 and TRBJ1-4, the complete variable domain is DGGITQSPKYLFRKEGQNVTLSCEQNLNHDAMYWYRQDPGQGLRLIYYSQIVNDFQKGDIAEGYSVSREKKESFPLTVTSAQKNPTAFYLCASSTWTARWEKLFFGSGTQLSVL.